This TCR beta chain was recovered during a study of T cell responses to AZD1222 COVID-19 vaccine. Worth noting for this clone: Its antigen is unknown.

The table came from immunoSEQ multiplex PCR; TCRdb's copy has only in-frame clones and leaves some out. The repertoire holds 200,000 to 250,000 clones, with around 94% as singletons. Findings and caveats of the study: The donors showed a predominance of white British ancestry and of females, with possible underestimation of clonal diversity. Nearly half of the spike-specific TCRs reportedly recognize variant regions that carry no mutations. At baseline, just a handful of AZD1222 recipients tested seropositive. There were vaccine-associated CD4 TCRs across spike, dominant at 160-218 and 743-854.

This sequence originates from an adult who received the MenACWY meningococcal vaccine as a control. This specimen was peripheral blood, taken 28 days after the second dose of the MenACWY control vaccine.

CDR3 DNA sequence: TGTGCCAGCAGTACCGACAGGAACTATGGCTACACCTTC. It specifies CASSTDRNYGYTF. The rearrangement links TRBV28 to TRBJ1-2; D possibly corresponds to TRBD1 (6 bases). The V gene lost 5 bases and the J gene lost 2 bases, with 9 bases spanning the gap. From germline, CDR1 is MDHEN and CDR2 SYDVKM. The CDR3 covers 13 residues.